This T cell receptor beta chain was sequenced during a study of cytomegalovirus exposure and HLA in healthy donors. Between the trimmed V and J ends, which lost 8 bases and 8 bases, there was a span of 12 bases. Looked up from germline, CDR1 is MNHEY and CDR2 is SVGAGI. This CDR3 has 11 amino acids. As to this clone: Its antigen is as yet unknown.

It was with 60 Vbeta and 13 Jbeta primers that the PCR ran. Generated by immunoSEQ multiplex PCR, the TCRdb table keeps only in-frame clones and is missing some. This table has 150,000 to 200,000 clones, about 79% appearing once. Whole-study results and caveats: Immune exposure information available was restricted to CMV serostatus.

The genes are TRBV6-5 and TRBJ1-1; D gene unclear. Specimen: PBMCs. The source is a man in his fifties in good health and CMV-seropositive. The CDR3 region is CASVSGNEAFF. DNA for the CDR3: TGTGCCAGCGTTTCGGGAAACGAAGCTTTCTTT.